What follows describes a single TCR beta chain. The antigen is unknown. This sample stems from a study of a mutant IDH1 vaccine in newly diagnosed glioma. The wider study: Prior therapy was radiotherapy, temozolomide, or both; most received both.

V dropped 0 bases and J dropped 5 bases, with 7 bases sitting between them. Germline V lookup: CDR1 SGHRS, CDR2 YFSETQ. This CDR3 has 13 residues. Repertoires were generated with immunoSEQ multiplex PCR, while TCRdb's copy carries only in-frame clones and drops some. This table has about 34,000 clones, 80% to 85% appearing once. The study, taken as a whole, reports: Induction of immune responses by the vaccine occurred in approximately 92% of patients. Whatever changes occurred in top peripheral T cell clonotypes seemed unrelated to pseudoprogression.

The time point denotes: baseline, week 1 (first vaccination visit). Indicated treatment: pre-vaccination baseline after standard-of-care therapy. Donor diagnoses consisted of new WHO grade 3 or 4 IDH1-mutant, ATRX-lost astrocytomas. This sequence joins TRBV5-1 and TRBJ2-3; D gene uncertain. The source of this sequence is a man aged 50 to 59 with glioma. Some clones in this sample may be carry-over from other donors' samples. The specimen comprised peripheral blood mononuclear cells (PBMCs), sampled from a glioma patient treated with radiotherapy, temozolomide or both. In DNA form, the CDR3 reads TGCGCCAGCAGCTTGGAGTGGGGAGATACGCAGTATTTT. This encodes CASSLEWGDTQYF.